Following are 20 T cell receptor beta chains from one sample sequenced in a study of tumor and adjacent non-tumor tissue in lung cancer. This sample's RNA came from whole unsorted tissue. The library came from three nested PCR rounds adapted from ARM-PCR protocols. Via MiXCR, TCRdb re-called the multiplex PCR reads, giving one row per CDR3 protein. In the table there are under 100,000 distinct CDR3 sequences, around two thirds of which are singletons. Sequenced sample: lung tumor tissue. The source of these receptors is a man in his sixties or seventies with non-small cell lung cancer.

Concerning this clonotype itself: A clone one base away is much larger, so this may be a read error. This sequence joins TRBV5-1 and TRBJ2-7, with D perhaps matching TRBD1 (6 bases). The CDR3 loop spans 15 amino acids. CDR1 is SGHRS, CDR2 YFSETQ, per germline. V dropped 5 bases and J dropped 6 bases, with 21 bases sitting between them. CDR3 in DNA: TGCGCCAGCAGTCCCGGACAGCATACCATCGCCGAGCAGTACTTC. The encoded protein is CASSPGQHTIAEQYF.

This clonotype was recorded only once. A much larger clone lies a single base off, so this may be a read error. The missing conserved phenylalanine or tryptophan at the end of this CDR3 makes a read error likely. As DNA, the CDR3 is TGTGCCAGCAGTACCTATCGTGGGGGGGCGGTAGGAGAGACCCAGTACCTC. Translation: CASSTYRGGAVGETQYL. V gene TRBV28 combines with J gene TRBJ2-5; D possibly corresponds to TRBD2 (7 bases). The CDR3 covers 17 residues. The germline gives CDR1 MDHEN, CDR2 SYDVKM. Trimming took 5 bases from V and 4 from J, leaving 23 bases between them.

About this clonotype itself: A read error may account for a junction end that differs from germline. The rearrangement joins TRBV4-2 to TRBJ2-3, with 8 bases aligning to TRBD2. Germline V lookup: CDR1 LGHNA, CDR2 YNFKEQ. The CDR3 covers 18 residues. In DNA form, the CDR3 reads TGTGCCAGCTGCCAAGATATAGGAGCGGGGGAGTATTTAGATACGCAGTATTTT. This gives the protein CASCQDIGAGEYLDTQYF.

The table lists this clonotype with a few counts. A read error may be the cause here, since a much bigger clone is one base away. The chain has TRBV29-1 and TRBJ2-7, with TRBD2 as a possible D gene (5 bases). Germline V gene lookup returns CDR1 SQVTM and CDR2 ANQGSEA. This CDR3 has 11 residues. CDR3 DNA sequence: TGCAGGGCTGGGAGCGCAGACGAGCAGTACTTC. Encoded protein: CRAGSADEQYF.

This clonotype has ten or more counts. This sequence joins TRBV6-6 and TRBJ2-3; maybe TRBD1 (6 bases). The CDR3 consists of 18 residues. The V end was cut by 2 bases, the J end by 4 bases, with 22 bases between. Germline lookup yields CDR1 MNHNY and CDR2 SVGAGI (reference sequence). CDR3 in amino acids: CASSYVRRDRPRSDTQYF. The CDR3 region has the DNA TGTGCCAGCAGTTACGTTCGAAGAGACAGGCCCCGATCAGATACGCAGTATTTT.

A note on this clonotype: Compared with germline, one end of the junction differs, possibly owing to a read error. V and J are TRBV30 and TRBJ2-7; D is undetermined. CDR1 and CDR2 from the germline V gene are GTSNPN and SVGIG (reference sequence). The CDR3 length is 11 residues. The CDR3 sequence is CVWSAPPGQYF. The CDR3 bases are TGTGTCTGGAGTGCCCCTCCAGGGCAGTACTTC.

This clonotype was observed at least ten times. J is TRBJ1-3 and V is TRBV4-1; D perhaps matches TRBD1 (5 bases). Trimming pared 3 bases from V and 0 bases from J, leaving 9 bases between. The germline V gene has CDR1 MGHRA and CDR2 YSYEKL. The CDR3 loop spans 15 amino acids. The CDR3 here is CASSHDGTSGNTIYF. The CDR3 nucleotides read TGCGCCAGCAGCCATGATGGGACCTCTGGAAACACCATATATTTT.

Points on this clonotype: A read error may explain this, as a much larger clone is one base away. The chain combines TRBV6-1 with TRBJ1-2; tentative D call: TRBD1 (5 bases). Per germline, CDR1 MNHNS and CDR2 SASEGT. This CDR3 has 13 residues. The CDR3 spells CANSGGRYYGYTF. CDR3 sequence (DNA): TGTGCCAACAGTGGGGGACGTTACTATGGCTACACCTTC.

This clonotype was found many times. The CDR3 DNA reads TGCGCCAGCAGCCCTAGCGGGGGGATCGATACGCAGTATTTT. As protein: CASSPSGGIDTQYF. The chain has TRBV5-1 and TRBJ2-3; 11 nucleotides agree with TRBD2. Germline lookup yields CDR1 SGHRS and CDR2 YFSETQ. With V trimmed by 4 bases and J by 6 bases, 4 bases remained unmatched. This CDR3 has 14 amino acids.

Remarks on this clonotype: This may be a read error: a much more frequent sequence differs by one nucleotide. This chain uses TRBV10-3 with TRBJ2-5; the D is unclear. The CDR3 has 15 residues. CDR1 is ENHRY, CDR2 SYGVKD, per germline. The DNA of the CDR3 is TGTGCCATCAGTGAGTCGGCAGTAAGCCAAGAGACCCCGTACTTC. It is translated as CAISESAVSQETPYF.

As for this clonotype: Being one base from a much bigger clone, this may be a read error. The rearrangement uses TRBV12-3 or TRBV12-4 and TRBJ2-5; D is unclear. The CDR3 runs 12 residues. The CDR3 DNA reads as TGTGCCAGCGGTTTCGAAGGCGAGACCCAGTACTTC. As protein: CASGFEGETQYF.

This clonotype was observed at least ten times. The germline gene is not matched at one end of the junction; a read error may be the cause. CDR3 sequence (DNA): TGTGCCAGCAGCTTAGGGGGTAGCGGAGATGCCTACGTGCAGTACTTC. As protein: CASSLGGSGDAYVQYF. The chain couples TRBV11-2 to TRBJ2-7, with a weak D call TRBD2 (6 bases). The CDR3 consists of 16 residues. Germline V gene lookup returns CDR1 SGHAT and CDR2 FQNNGV.

Regarding this clonotype: One junction end does not reproduce the germline sequence, and a read error may be involved. J is TRBJ2-5 and V is TRBV11-1; possibly TRBD2 for D (5 bases). This CDR3 is built from 14 residues. The V gene's germline CDR1 is SGHAT and CDR2 FQDESV (reference sequence). CDR3 DNA sequence: TGTGCCGGCAGCTTAGCCACTAGGCACGAGACCCAGTATTTC. This encodes CAGSLATRHETQYF.

Regarding this clonotype: One end of the junction fails to match germline, which may point to a read error. The chain recombines TRBV11-2 with TRBJ2-3; 8 bases fit TRBD2. This CDR3 contains 18 residues. Per the germline V gene, CDR1 is SGHAT and CDR2 is FQNNGV. The DNA of the CDR3 is TGTGCCAGCAGCCCTAGACTAGCGAGGCCCTTGAGCACAGATGCGCAGTATTTT. It codes for CASSPRLARPLSTDAQYF. Together with reference TRBV11-2 and TRBJ2-3, the CDR3 gives the full variable domain: EAGVAQSPRYKIIEKRQSVAFWCNPISGHATLYWYQQILGQGPKLLIQFQNNGVVDDSQLPKDRFSAERLKGVDSTLKIQPAKLEDSAVYLCASSPRLARPLSTDAQYFGPGTRLTVL.

Points on this clonotype: At one end the junction does not follow the germline gene, possibly because of a read error. The chain carries TRBV4-1 and TRBJ1-1, with no clear D. Germline CDR1 reads MGHRA; CDR2 reads YSYEKL. The CDR3 extends over 14 amino acids. The CDR3 region has the DNA TGCACCAGCAGCCAAGTTGTGAGGATCACTGAAGCTTTCTTT. Protein product: CTSSQVVRITEAFF.

The chain carries TRBV11-1 and TRBJ2-7; D remains ambiguous. Germline V gene lookup returns CDR1 SGHAT and CDR2 FQDESV (reference sequence). There are 16 residues in the CDR3. Between the trimmed V and J ends, which lost 5 bases and 12 bases, there was a span of 29 bases. The DNA of the CDR3 is TGTGCCAGCAGCCCAGGTCGAACCAGGAGCTCCTACAAGTGGTACTTC. Encoded protein: CASSPGRTRSSYKWYF.

This chain joins TRBV29-1 and TRBJ2-7; D is unclear. CDR1 is SQVTM, CDR2 ANQGSEA, per germline. Trimming took off 2 bases at V and 6 bases at J, with 11 bases between the two ends. The CDR3 extends over 12 amino acids. The CDR3 protein is CSVESGACEQYF. The CDR3, as DNA: TGCAGCGTTGAATCGGGCGCCTGCGAGCAGTACTTC.

This clonotype was recorded many times. The chain joins TRBV6-5 to TRBJ2-1, with D unclear. This CDR3 region has 14 residues. Germline CDR1 and CDR2: MNHEY and SVGAGI. Trimming cost V 0 bases and J 6 bases, with 9 bases left between them. The CDR3 bases are TGTGCCAGCAGTTACTCGTGGCGCCCCAATGAGCAGTTCTTC. Residues: CASSYSWRPNEQFF.

This clonotype was found many times. The gene calls are TRBV4-2 and TRBJ1-1; D remains unclear. There are 16 residues in the CDR3. Per germline, CDR1 LGHNA and CDR2 YNFKEQ. Trimming removed 3 bases at V and 1 base at J, with 15 bases between. The CDR3: CASSQTWSVSNTEAFF. DNA of the CDR3: TGTGCCAGCAGCCAGACTTGGAGTGTCTCGAACACTGAAGCTTTCTTT.

In the case of this clonotype: A read error may be the cause here, since a much bigger clone is one base away. The rearrangement uses TRBV29-1 and TRBJ2-5; D remains unclear. Germline V gene data show CDR1 as SQVTM and CDR2 as ANQGSEA. V lost 4 bases to trimming and J lost 4 bases, with 7 bases between them. This CDR3 is 11 amino acids long. CDR3 loop: CSVGAGETQYF. DNA of the CDR3: TGCAGCGTTGGGGCAGGAGAGACCCAGTACTTC.